Shown below are 21 T cell receptor beta chains from a single sample sequenced in a study of neurological immune-mediated disorders. TCRdb processed the 5' RACE reads anew with MiXCR; each CDR3 protein has one entry. The table shows about 55,000 distinct CDR3 sequences, with approximately 3.9% occurring only once. The sample consisted of PBMCs. The receptor source for this set is a man aged 55 to 69 with multiple sclerosis.

The table lists this clonotype with many counts. The chain is built from TRBV5-1 and TRBJ1-3; weak D call: TRBD1 (5 bases). This CDR3 comprises 16 residues. Germline lookup yields CDR1 SGHRS and CDR2 YFSETQ. V was pared by 4 bases and J by 0 bases, with 14 bases between. In DNA form, the CDR3 reads TGCGCCAGCAGCCGTACCGGGACGGCCTCTGGAAACACCATATATTTT. Protein: CASSRTGTASGNTIYF.

The sample holds many counts of this clonotype. V and J are TRBV7-9 and TRBJ1-1, with D possibly TRBD1 on 5 matching bases. V was shortened by 8 bases and J by 4 bases, with 17 bases between the two germline ends. The CDR3 consists of 14 residues. Germline values: CDR1 SEHNR, CDR2 FQNEAQ (reference sequence). The chain's CDR3 is CASGVRVLITEAFF. In nucleotides, the CDR3 is TGTGCCAGCGGGGTCAGGGTTTTAATCACTGAAGCTTTCTTT.

This clonotype was seen repeatedly, ten times or more. V usage is TRBV7-9 and J usage is TRBJ1-2; D ambiguous. Per the germline V gene, CDR1 is SEHNR and CDR2 is FQNEAQ (reference sequence). The CDR3 runs to 14 residues. With 3 bases removed from V and 4 bases from J, the gap between germline ends came to 12 bases. In DNA form, the CDR3 reads TGTGCCAGCAGCTTTGGGCAGGCCTCCTATGGCTACACCTTC. This translates into CASSFGQASYGYTF.

J is TRBJ1-1 and V is TRBV18; no clear D. V was cut by 2 bases and J by 3 bases, with 10 bases left in between. This CDR3 is built from 14 residues. In germline, CDR1 is KGHSH, CDR2 LQKENI. CDR3 sequence: CASSPSSPHTEAFF. CDR3 DNA sequence: TGTGCCAGCTCACCAAGCAGCCCCCACACTGAAGCTTTCTTT.

This clonotype has a count of ten or more. The CDR3 reads CASSFGFDTQYF. The CDR3 DNA sequence: TGTGCCAGCAGTTTCGGGTTCGATACGCAGTATTTT. The chain links TRBV2 to TRBJ2-3, with D unclear. V dropped 5 bases and J dropped 6 bases, with 9 bases sitting between them. CDR1 SNHLY and CDR2 FYNNEI come from the germline V gene. The CDR3 is 12 amino acids.

This clonotype has a count of ten or more. V usage is TRBV12-3 or TRBV12-4 and J usage is TRBJ2-1; 14 bases align to TRBD2. After removal of 4 bases from V and 10 bases from J, the junction contained 12 bases not matched to a gene. The CDR3 is 17 residues long. CDR3 sequence: CASSSTLTSGRAREQFF. CDR3 coding DNA: TGTGCCAGCAGTTCAACCCTGACTAGCGGGAGGGCCAGGGAGCAGTTCTTC.

This clonotype was picked up many times. The chain recombines TRBV9 with TRBJ1-5; D uncertain. This CDR3 contains 14 residues. V lost 2 bases to trimming and J lost 2 bases, with 8 bases between them. From germline, CDR1 is SGDLS and CDR2 YYNGEE. The CDR3 bases are TGTGCCAGCAGCGTTTCCGACGGCAATCAGCCCCAGCATTTT. Protein product: CASSVSDGNQPQHF. Looking up the rest from reference TRBV9 and TRBJ1-5 gives the full variable domain: DSGVTQTPKHLITATGQRVTLRCSPRSGDLSVYWYQQSLDQGLQFLIQYYNGEERAKGNILERFSAQQFPDLHSELNLSSLELGDSALYFCASSVSDGNQPQHFGDGTRLSIL.

This clonotype was seen ten or more times. The chain employs TRBV19 and TRBJ2-2, with 10 bases aligning to TRBD2. The V gene end was trimmed by 5 bases and the J gene end by 4 bases; junction bases not matched to a gene: 4. The CDR3 totals 15 residues. The germline V gene has CDR1 LNHDA and CDR2 SQIVND (reference sequence). CDR3 in DNA: TGTGCCAGTAGTCCTCTAGCGGGGGTCACCGGGGAGCTGTTTTTT. As protein: CASSPLAGVTGELFF.

At least ten counts were recorded for this clonotype. V gene TRBV10-3 combines with J gene TRBJ2-1; possibly TRBD1 or TRBD2 for D (7 bases each). This CDR3 is built from 14 residues. The V gene lost 10 bases and the J gene lost 7 bases, with 20 bases spanning the gap. The germline gives CDR1 ENHRY, CDR2 SYGVKD. The CDR3 is CATRKGEGANEQFF. CDR3 in DNA: TGTGCCACCCGTAAAGGGGAGGGGGCTAATGAGCAGTTCTTC.

This clonotype was observed many times. The chain is built from TRBV14 and TRBJ2-1; perhaps TRBD2 as D (5 bases). V lost 1 base, J lost 9 bases, and 13 bases lay in between. Germline CDR1 is SGHDN and CDR2 is FVKESK. This CDR3 spans 14 amino acids. CDR3 amino acids: CASSQVIIRGEQFF. CDR3 nucleotide sequence: TGTGCCAGCAGCCAAGTAATTATTCGGGGTGAGCAGTTCTTC.

There are many counts of this clonotype. The gene calls are TRBV3-1 and TRBJ1-6; TRBD1 matches 7 bases. The CDR3 spans 15 residues. Germline CDR1 and CDR2: LGHDT and YNNKEL (reference sequence). Trimming at V came to 8 bases and at J to 7 bases, leaving 11 bases not matched to a gene. This CDR3 reads CASATYRGLNSPLHF. CDR3 nucleotide sequence: TGTGCCAGCGCGACCTACAGGGGCCTCAATTCACCCCTCCACTTT.

This clonotype has a single count. The missing conserved phenylalanine or tryptophan at the end of this CDR3 makes a read error likely. The chain combines TRBV15 with TRBJ2-7; D unclear. V lost 11 bases to trimming and J lost 0 bases, with 14 bases between them. The CDR3 has 13 residues. Germline CDR1 LNHNV, CDR2 YYDKDF (reference sequence). This CDR3 is CAVEDVFSYEQYN. For the CDR3, the DNA is TGTGCCGTGGAAGACGTCTTCTCCTACGAGCAGTACAAC.

This clonotype was recorded at least ten times. The rearrangement joins TRBV11-2 to TRBJ1-1; 7 bases agree with TRBD1. Unmatched junction bases numbered 2, after V lost 1 base and J lost 6 bases. Germline V gene lookup returns CDR1 SGHAT and CDR2 FQNNGV. The CDR3 is made up of 13 amino acids. For the CDR3, the DNA is TGTGCCAGCAGCTTAGCCCAGGGGGCTGAAGCTTTCTTT. Protein sequence: CASSLAQGAEAFF.

This clonotype was recorded a few times. This chain links TRBV20-1 with TRBJ2-7; 7 bases match TRBD2. J gave up 2 bases and V 3 bases, and 7 bases lay outside the gene matches. From germline, CDR1 is DFQATT and CDR2 SNEGSKA (reference sequence). CDR3 length: 14 residues. The CDR3 spells CSARRERKAYEQYF. In DNA form, the CDR3 reads TGCAGTGCTAGGCGGGAGCGTAAAGCCTACGAGCAGTACTTC.

The table lists this clonotype with many counts. This sequence joins TRBV5-1 and TRBJ2-1; D remains unclear. This CDR3 spans 13 amino acids. Looked up from germline, CDR1 is SGHRS and CDR2 is YFSETQ. The V end lost 0 bases, the J end lost 9 bases, and 10 bases lay between the germline ends. The CDR3 bases are TGCGCCAGCAGCTTGGATGGTGGTACTGAGCAGTTCTTC. Translated: CASSLDGGTEQFF. Using reference TRBV5-1 and TRBJ2-1 for the parts outside the CDR3, the full variable domain is KAGVTQTPRYLIKTRGQQVTLSCSPISGHRSVSWYQQTPGQGLQFLFEYFSETQRNKGNFPGRFSGRQFSNSRSEMNVSTLELGDSALYLCASSLDGGTEQFFGPGTRLTVL.

This clonotype was seen at least ten times. The chain links TRBV5-6 to TRBJ2-7, with D maybe TRBD2 (6 bases). Germline CDR1 reads SGHDT; CDR2 reads YYEEEE. The CDR3 extends over 14 amino acids. Between the trimmed V and J ends, which lost 4 bases and 3 bases, there was a span of 14 bases. As DNA, the CDR3 is TGTGCCAGCAGCGAGGGACTGACTGGCTACGAGCAGTACTTC. It translates to CASSEGLTGYEQYF.

This clonotype appeared many times. V gene TRBV14 combines with J gene TRBJ2-3; the D gene could be TRBD1 or TRBD2 (5 bases each). The V gene's germline CDR1 is SGHDN and CDR2 FVKESK. V gave up 4 bases and J gave up 5 bases, with 16 bases separating them. The CDR3 consists of 15 residues. CDR3 sequence reads: CASSLARGRGDTQYF. CDR3 sequence (DNA): TGTGCCAGCAGCCTAGCAAGGGGCCGGGGAGATACGCAGTATTTT.

This clonotype was seen more than once but under ten times. A much larger clone is a single base away; this may be a read error. The rearrangement links TRBV3-1 to TRBJ2-4; TRBD2 matches at 8 bases. The CDR3 extends over 17 amino acids. The germline gives CDR1 LGHDT, CDR2 YNNKEL (reference sequence). The chain's CDR3 is CASSQGAGGLAKKIQYF. For the CDR3, the DNA is TGTGCCAGCAGCCAAGGGGCCGGAGGACTAGCCAAAAAAATTCAGTACTTC.

This clonotype was counted many times. This chain joins TRBV6-5 and TRBJ2-3, with 9 bases aligning to TRBD2. Germline V CDR1 and CDR2: MNHEY, SVGAGI. There are 15 residues in the CDR3. V was clipped by 4 bases and J by 3 bases; unmatched bases: 5. The CDR3 DNA reads as TGTGCCAGCAGTTCGGGCGGGGGGGGAACAGATACGCAGTATTTT. It codes for CASSSGGGGTDTQYF.

In this sample, this clonotype turned up a few times. It may be a read error: a sequence one base away is much more abundant. Because it lacks the conserved phenylalanine or tryptophan at the end, this CDR3 is likely a read error. Here the CDR3 reads CSASGGEDAGYTC. In nucleotides, the CDR3 is TGCAGTGCTAGCGGGGGGGAGGATGCTGGCTACACCTGC. The chain has TRBV20-1 and TRBJ1-2; a possible D gene is TRBD1 (5 bases). The V gene's germline CDR1 is DFQATT and CDR2 SNEGSKA (reference sequence). V was cut by 3 bases and J by 7 bases, with 15 bases left in between. The CDR3 runs to 13 residues.

This clonotype was picked up many times. The V gene is TRBV6-1, the J gene TRBJ2-6; D tentatively reads TRBD1 or TRBD2 (5 bases each). The CDR3 is 13 amino acids. Germline V lookup: CDR1 MNHNS, CDR2 SASEGT. The V end was cut by 6 bases, the J end by 2 bases, with 5 bases between. CDR3 sequence reads: CASRGAGANVLTF. In DNA, the CDR3 is TGTGCCAGCAGGGGGGCTGGGGCCAACGTCCTGACTTTC.